The 22 T cell receptor beta chains below were found in one sample sequenced in a study of blood T cells in healthy people across ages. PCR was performed a second time for 7 to 11 cycles using a sample-barcoded 5' primer and a J-beta primer mix. In TCRdb, the 5' RACE reads were re-called with MiXCR into one record per CDR3 protein. The table includes some 1.5 million distinct CDR3 sequences, roughly 43% detected once. Sequencing used blood. Receptors were obtained from a woman under 30 in good health.

The table lists this clonotype with a count of one. A much more abundant neighbour one base away suggests this may be a read error. The CDR3 coding sequence is TGTGCCAGCAATGAAGGGGGGGCCACAGATACGCAGTATTTT. Protein product: CASNEGGATDTQYF. This sequence joins TRBV6-4 and TRBJ2-3; the D gene is possibly TRBD2 (7 bases). CDR1 and CDR2 (germline): MRHNA, SNTAGT. The CDR3 loop spans 14 amino acids. V lost 7 bases, J lost 2 bases, and 13 bases lay in between.

This chain joins TRBV6-6 and TRBJ2-2; D is perhaps TRBD2 (5 bases). The CDR3 sequence is 14 residues long. In germline, CDR1 is MNHNY, CDR2 SVGAGI (reference sequence). The V end was cut by 2 bases, the J end by 6 bases, with 10 bases between. The CDR3 region has the DNA TGTGCCAGCAGTTACAGGGCGGGCGCCGGGGAGCTGTTTTTT. Protein sequence: CASSYRAGAGELFF.

J is TRBJ2-5 and V is TRBV11-3, with D perhaps matching TRBD2 (7 bases). The ends were cut back, 1 base at V and 11 bases at J, with 26 bases in the middle. This CDR3 is 17 amino acids long. Germline assignment: CDR1 SGHNT and CDR2 YENEEA. The CDR3 DNA reads TGTGCCAGCAGCTTAGGATTGGTGGGAGGGGGTCCACATGAGCAGTACTTC. Encoded protein: CASSLGLVGGGPHEQYF. Drawing the rest from reference TRBV11-3 and TRBJ2-5, the complete variable domain is EAGVVQSPRYKIIEKKQPVAFWCNPISGHNTLYWYLQNLGQGPELLIRYENEEAVDDSQLPKDRFSAERLKGVDSTLKIQPAELGDSAVYLCASSLGLVGGGPHEQYFGPGTRLLVL.

This clonotype was recorded a few times. The V call is TRBV4-3, the J call TRBJ2-1; TRBD2 is a possible D gene (5 bases). The germline CDR1 and CDR2 sequences are LGHNA and YSLEER. The CDR3 length is 15 residues. V lost 1 base and J lost 7, with 14 bases in between. CDR3 bases: TGCGCCAGCAGCCAAGTTCCGGGGATGGCAAATGAGCAGTTCTTC. It yields the protein CASSQVPGMANEQFF.

The chain links TRBV12-3 or TRBV12-4 to TRBJ1-4; the D gene is possibly TRBD1 (6 bases). The V end lost 3 bases, the J end lost 8 bases, and 25 bases lay between the germline ends. The CDR3 is 18 amino acids. The CDR3 spells CASSFLGLGGEGVEKLFF. CDR3 nucleotides: TGTGCCAGCAGTTTCCTTGGTTTGGGAGGGGAGGGGGTCGAAAAACTGTTTTTT.

This chain joins TRBV7-9 and TRBJ2-7; D call uncertain. This CDR3 is built from 15 residues. V dropped 0 bases and J dropped 3 bases, with 12 bases sitting between them. Germline CDR1 SEHNR, CDR2 FQNEAQ (reference sequence). The CDR3 reads CASSLAVGFHYEQYF. The CDR3 nucleotides are TGTGCCAGCAGCTTAGCGGTGGGGTTCCACTACGAGCAGTACTTC. Full variable domain (rest looked up from reference TRBV7-9 and TRBJ2-7): DTGVSQNPRHKITKRGQNVTFRCDPISEHNRLYWYRQTLGQGPEFLTYFQNEAQLEKSRLLSDRFSAERPKGSFSTLEIQRTEQGDSAMYLCASSLAVGFHYEQYFGPGTRLTVT.

In this sample, this clonotype turned up many times. This sequence joins TRBV7-2 and TRBJ2-3; maybe TRBD2 (5 bases). Germline lookup yields CDR1 SGHTA and CDR2 FQGNSA. The CDR3 has 14 amino acids. Trimming took 1 base from V and 4 from J, leaving 9 bases between them. Here the CDR3 DNA reads TGTGCCAGCAGCTTAGATGGAGGCTCAGATACGCAGTATTTT. Its protein is CASSLDGGSDTQYF.

This clonotype was counted a few times. The V and J genes are TRBV12-3 or TRBV12-4 and TRBJ2-1, with TRBD1 identical over 9 bases. This CDR3 region has 14 residues. V lost 6 bases, J lost 9 bases, and 9 bases stayed unmatched. In DNA, the CDR3 is TGTGCCAGCAGCCGGGACAGGGCTAGGAGTGAGCAGTTCTTC. This codes for CASSRDRARSEQFF.

The chain is built from TRBV5-1 and TRBJ1-5; D unresolved. Germline lookup yields CDR1 SGHRS and CDR2 YFSETQ. This CDR3 is 13 amino acids long. Trimming shortened V by 3 bases and J by 4 bases, and 8 bases separated the two germline ends. CDR3 amino acids: CASSSDGNQPQHF. CDR3 sequence (DNA): TGCGCCAGCAGCTCCGACGGGAATCAGCCCCAGCATTTT.

This sequence joins TRBV12-3 or TRBV12-4 and TRBJ2-2; maybe TRBD2 (6 bases). This CDR3 has 14 residues. The V end was cut by 10 bases, the J end by 2 bases, with 14 bases between. This CDR3 reads CATVRGTNTGELFF. The DNA of the CDR3 is TGTGCCACCGTGCGGGGAACCAACACCGGGGAGCTGTTTTTT.

The J gene is TRBJ2-7, the V gene TRBV7-2, with TRBD1 as a possible D gene (6 bases). V was trimmed by 1 base and J by 7 bases, leaving 26 bases between them. Germline values: CDR1 SGHTA, CDR2 FQGNSA. CDR3 length: 18 residues. CDR3 amino acids: CASSLEFAGTPSYNEQYF. DNA of the CDR3: TGTGCCAGCAGCTTAGAGTTCGCCGGGACACCGAGCTACAATGAGCAGTACTTC.

This clonotype turned up a few times. The chain joins TRBV25-1 to TRBJ2-1, with D perhaps TRBD1 (6 bases). Deletions cut 8 bases from V and 3 bases from J, with 14 bases between. Germline V gives CDR1 MGHDK, CDR2 SYGVNS. CDR3 length: 14 amino acids. CDR3 in amino acids: CASLQGTGYNEQFF. As DNA, the CDR3 is TGTGCCAGCCTACAGGGTACGGGCTACAATGAGCAGTTCTTC.

The J gene is TRBJ1-6, the V gene TRBV19, with 7 bases that match TRBD1. This CDR3 comprises 14 residues. V was pared by 6 bases and J by 5 bases, with 4 bases of the junction left unmatched. Germline V gene data show CDR1 as LNHDA and CDR2 as SQIVND (reference sequence). DNA for the CDR3: TGTGCCAGTAGCACCAGGGGGGATAATTCACCCCTCCACTTT. Residues: CASSTRGDNSPLHF.

In its sample, this clonotype was seen many times. The V and J genes are TRBV7-9 and TRBJ1-1, with no clear D. V shed 5 bases and J shed 11 bases, with 18 bases lying between them. CDR1 and CDR2 (germline): SEHNR, FQNEAQ (reference sequence). The CDR3 runs 13 residues. The CDR3 sequence is CASSHSSLLSAFF. The CDR3, as DNA: TGTGCCAGCAGCCATTCCTCCCTGCTGAGCGCTTTCTTT.

The chain has TRBV12-3 or TRBV12-4 and TRBJ2-4; unclear D gene. Near its end, the DNA agrees better with TRBJ2-7, so the J call may be wrong. The CDR3 has 12 amino acids. The CDR3 DNA reads TGTGCCAGCACCCATGATCTCCACGAGCAGTACTTC. It is translated as CASTHDLHEQYF.

Only one count was recorded for this clonotype. The chain combines TRBV29-1 with TRBJ2-7; a possible D gene is TRBD1 (6 bases). The CDR3 runs to 17 residues. V was clipped by 5 bases and J by 7 bases, with 30 bases between them. The V gene's germline CDR1 is SQVTM and CDR2 ANQGSEA. The CDR3 protein is CSVSVGLINRALGEQYF. The CDR3 bases are TGCAGCGTTTCCGTAGGGTTGATAAACAGGGCACTGGGGGAGCAGTACTTC.

The chain couples TRBV9 to TRBJ2-2, with D possibly matching TRBD2 (5 bases). Trimming removed 4 bases at V and 5 bases at J, with 15 bases between. Looked up from germline, CDR1 is SGDLS and CDR2 is YYNGEE. This CDR3 is built from 15 residues. The CDR3 DNA is TGTGCCAGCAGCCTAGAGGGAAGGAGAACCGGGGAGCTGTTTTTT. This codes for CASSLEGRRTGELFF. The whole variable domain, remainder taken from reference TRBV9 and TRBJ2-2, is DSGVTQTPKHLITATGQRVTLRCSPRSGDLSVYWYQQSLDQGLQFLIQYYNGEERAKGNILERFSAQQFPDLHSELNLSSLELGDSALYFCASSLEGRRTGELFFGEGSRLTVL.

This clonotype was counted between two and nine times. This chain uses TRBV6-5 with TRBJ1-4, with 7 bases lining up with TRBD1. CDR3 length equals 14 residues. CDR1 and CDR2 (germline): MNHEY, SVGAGI. V shed 6 bases, J shed 8 bases, and the junction held 9 bases outside the gene matches. In DNA, the CDR3 is TGTGCCAGCAGAGTAGGTTCAGGGGGAGAAAAACTGTTTTTT. Encoded protein: CASRVGSGGEKLFF.

CDR3 residues: CASSVAGGMNTEAFF. CDR3 nucleotides: TGTGCCAGCAGCGTGGCAGGTGGGATGAACACTGAAGCTTTCTTT. J is TRBJ1-1 and V is TRBV9; D uncertain. V lost 2 bases to trimming and J lost 0 bases, with 11 bases between them. Germline CDR1 is SGDLS and CDR2 is YYNGEE. This CDR3 spans 15 amino acids.

V and J are TRBV5-6 and TRBJ2-1; no clear D. V gave up 2 bases and J gave up 10 bases, with 10 bases separating them. The CDR3 spans 12 residues. CDR1 and CDR2 (germline): SGHDT, YYEEEE. CDR3 sequence reads: CASSLLSLEQFF. In DNA form, the CDR3 reads TGTGCCAGCAGCTTATTAAGTCTCGAGCAGTTCTTC.

The sample holds a few counts of this clonotype. The chain has TRBV29-1 and TRBJ1-2; D might be TRBD1 (6 bases). The V end lost 6 bases, the J end lost 3 bases, and 17 bases lay between the germline ends. The CDR3 totals 14 residues. Germline assignment: CDR1 SQVTM and CDR2 ANQGSEA. The CDR3, as DNA: TGCAGCGTCCTCCCGGGGGGCGCTGACTATGGCTACACCTTC. This codes for CSVLPGGADYGYTF.

This clonotype turned up a few times. This chain joins TRBV4-3 and TRBJ2-7; no reliable D call. V dropped 1 base and J dropped 2 bases, with 12 bases sitting between them. CDR1 is LGHNA and CDR2 is YSLEER in the germline V gene. The length of the CDR3 is 15 residues. CDR3 protein: CASSQGGMAAYEQYF. The DNA of the CDR3 is TGCGCCAGCAGCCAAGGAGGAATGGCTGCCTACGAGCAGTACTTC.